In its sample, the clone carrying this T cell receptor beta chain was seen a few times. Antigen unknown. Via MiXCR, TCRdb re-called the 5' RACE reads, giving one row per CDR3 protein. This sample yields some 45,000 distinct CDR3 sequences, of which about 4.6% are seen a single time; about 6% belongs to the top ten. This CDR3 has 15 amino acids. Losses at the gene ends were 3 bases for V and 1 base for J; bases not matched to a gene: 2. This sample was taken from a study of early T cells in non-severe SARS-CoV-2 infection. Study-wide points: Matching results from VDJdb favored anti-spike CD8 responses, leaving private and CD4 specificities undetected.

The sequenced sample was whole blood. The chain combines TRBV12-3 or TRBV12-4 with TRBJ2-2; 7 nucleotides match TRBD1. This TCR came from an adult who was a healthcare worker with PCR-confirmed SARS-CoV-2 infection or an uninfected control (not recorded which). For the CDR3, the DNA is TGTGCCAGCAGTTTTGGGGACAGGAACACCGGGGAGCTGTTTTTT. As protein: CASSFGDRNTGELFF.